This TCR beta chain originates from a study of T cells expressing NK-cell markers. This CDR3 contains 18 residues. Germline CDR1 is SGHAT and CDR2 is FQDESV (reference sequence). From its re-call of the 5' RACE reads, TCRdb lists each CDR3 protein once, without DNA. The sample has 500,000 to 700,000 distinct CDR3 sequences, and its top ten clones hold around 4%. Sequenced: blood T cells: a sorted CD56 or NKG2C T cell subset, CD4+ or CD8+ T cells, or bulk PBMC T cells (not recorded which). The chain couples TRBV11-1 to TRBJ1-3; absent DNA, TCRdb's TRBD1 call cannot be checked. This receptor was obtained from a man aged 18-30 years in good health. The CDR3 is CASSLTVRSDLSGNTIYF.